The entry below describes one TCR beta chain. Its antigen is unidentified. These data come from a study of shared clonotypes between healthy human individuals. Study details: Each donor's CD8 memory used one plate, CD8 naive two, each CD4 subset three.

Naive CD8 cells were CD45RO-negative, positively selected for CCR7, excluding terminally differentiated effector memory CD45RA+ cells. Each of the donors was a healthy adult who was HIV-negative and had not had a recent acute infection or vaccination. The CDR3 contains 12 residues. V gave up 4 bases and J gave up 4 bases, with 10 bases separating them. From germline, CDR1 is GTSNPN and CDR2 SVGIG (reference sequence). Clones were read by immunoSEQ multiplex PCR, and TCRdb kept only the in-frame ones, dropping some. The profile shows around 1.9 million clones, 85% to 95% of them singletons. Overall study findings and caveats: Collection of samples was limited to blood; tissue repertoires likely differ.

This chain uses TRBV30 with TRBJ2-5; the D gene could be TRBD1 or TRBD2 (5 bases each). Sequencing used naive CD8+ T cells from PBMCs. This receptor was obtained from a man aged 18 to 30 in good health. Some clones in this sample may be carry-over from other donors' samples. CDR3 nucleotides: TGTGCCTGGACCGACAGCGGAGAGACCCAGTACTTC. This sequence encodes CAWTDSGETQYF.